This T cell receptor (beta chain) emerged from a study of early T cells in non-severe SARS-CoV-2 infection. As for the study in general: Sequencing input comprised bulk RNA from unsorted whole blood; chain pairing was not available. General study points: VDJdb matching, biased toward anti-spike CD8 responses, missed private and CD4 specificities.

The table lists this clonotype with many counts. Antigen unknown. Unique molecular identifiers (one per individual cDNA molecule) were attached. TCRdb passed the 5' RACE reads through MiXCR, listing each CDR3 protein once. The sample lists some 50,000 distinct CDR3 sequences, roughly 5% occurring once. V was shortened by 2 bases and J by 8 bases, with 12 bases between the two germline ends. CDR3 length: 13 residues. The sequenced sample was whole blood, obtained at baseline. The chain links TRBV12-3 or TRBV12-4 to TRBJ1-2; D ambiguous. This TCR came from an adult who was a healthcare worker with PCR-confirmed SARS-CoV-2 infection or an uninfected control (not recorded which). The CDR3 region has the DNA TGTGCCAGCAGTTTAAGGGTTATGTGGGGCTACACCTTC. Translating it yields CASSLRVMWGYTF.